This is a list of T cell receptor beta chains from one sample in a study of shared clonotypes between healthy human individuals. Measured with immunoSEQ multiplex PCR; TCRdb has only the in-frame clones, and not every one. The sample includes some 2,500,000 clones, 85% to 95% seen only once; the top ten take about 0.41%. Sequenced sample: naive CD4+ T cells from PBMCs. Source of these receptors: a man aged 18 to 30 in good health. Some clones in this sample may be carry-over from other donors' samples. Both conserved end residues are part of each CDR3. D genes are given only for firm matches. Rows may omit the clone size; those that give it use once, few, many or a size class.

abundance: -
len: 15
d_gene: -
j_gene: TRBJ1-4
v_gene: TRBV6-6
CDR3aa: CASSYSKGSNEKLFF
CDR3nt: TGTGCCAGCAGTTACTCGAAGGGATCTAATGAAAAACTGTTTTTT

abundance: -
len: 15
d_gene: -
j_gene: TRBJ2-2
v_gene: TRBV25-1
CDR3aa: CASSGTFGGTGELFF
CDR3nt: TGTGCCAGCAGTGGGACATTTGGGGGCACCGGGGAGCTGTTTTTT

abundance: once
len: 18
d_gene: TRBD2
j_gene: TRBJ2-7
v_gene: TRBV5-3
CDR3aa: CARSLSLGVSGGTYEQYF
CDR3nt: TGTGCCAGAAGCTTAAGCCTTGGGGTTAGCGGGGGTACCTACGAGCAGTACTTC

abundance: -
len: 10
d_gene: -
j_gene: TRBJ1-2
v_gene: TRBV29-1
CDR3aa: CSVGVTGYTF
CDR3nt: TGCAGCGTTGGCGTAACGGGCTACACCTTC

abundance: once
len: 13
d_gene: -
j_gene: TRBJ1-4
v_gene: TRBV6-1
CDR3aa: CIDPKATNEKLFF
CDR3nt: TGCATAGACCCGAAGGCAACTAATGAAAAACTGTTTTTT

abundance: once
len: 15
d_gene: -
j_gene: TRBJ1-4
v_gene: TRBV4-2
CDR3aa: CASSPYRPTNEKLFF
CDR3nt: TGTGCCAGCAGCCCGTACAGGCCAACTAATGAAAAACTGTTTTTT

abundance: -
len: 15
d_gene: TRBD1
j_gene: TRBJ2-7
v_gene: TRBV5-3
CDR3aa: CARSLHRTGRREQYF
CDR3nt: TGTGCCAGAAGCTTACACAGGACAGGGCGCCGCGAGCAGTACTTC

abundance: -
len: 15
d_gene: -
j_gene: TRBJ2-3
v_gene: TRBV9
CDR3aa: CASSARPISTDTQYF
CDR3nt: TGTGCCAGCAGCGCCAGACCCATCAGCACAGATACGCAGTATTTT

abundance: -
len: 16
d_gene: -
j_gene: TRBJ1-2
v_gene: TRBV4-1
CDR3aa: CASSQVMLGTVQGYTF
CDR3nt: TGCGCCAGCAGCCAAGTAATGCTCGGGACGGTACAAGGCTACACCTTC

abundance: -
len: 14
d_gene: -
j_gene: TRBJ2-7
v_gene: TRBV7-2
CDR3aa: CASSPRGSYYEQYF
CDR3nt: TGTGCCAGCAGCCCTAGGGGCTCCTACTACGAGCAGTACTTC

abundance: -
len: 14
d_gene: -
j_gene: TRBJ2-2
v_gene: TRBV5-1
CDR3aa: CASSLARDSGELFF
CDR3nt: TGCGCCAGCAGCCTGGCCCGGGACTCCGGGGAGCTGTTTTTT

abundance: -
len: 17
d_gene: TRBD2
j_gene: TRBJ2-3
v_gene: TRBV28
CDR3aa: CASSAESLAGVADTQYF
CDR3nt: TGTGCCAGCAGCGCTGAATCACTAGCGGGAGTGGCAGATACGCAGTATTTT

abundance: -
len: 12
d_gene: -
j_gene: TRBJ2-5
v_gene: TRBV25-1
CDR3aa: CASSQMGTGTYF
CDR3nt: TGTGCCAGCAGTCAGATGGGGACTGGAACTTACTTC

abundance: -
len: 15
d_gene: -
j_gene: TRBJ1-5
v_gene: TRBV28
CDR3aa: CASSFGGLSNQPQHF
CDR3nt: TGTGCCAGCAGTTTTGGGGGGCTAAGCAATCAGCCCCAGCATTTT

abundance: once
len: 13
d_gene: -
j_gene: TRBJ2-3
v_gene: TRBV11-2
CDR3aa: CASSLIITDTQYF
CDR3nt: TGTGCCAGCAGCTTAATTATCACAGATACGCAGTATTTT

abundance: few
len: 12
d_gene: -
j_gene: TRBJ1-1
v_gene: TRBV30
CDR3aa: CAWETGLTEAFF
CDR3nt: TGTGCCTGGGAAACAGGGCTCACTGAAGCTTTCTTT

abundance: -
len: 14
d_gene: -
j_gene: TRBJ2-3
v_gene: TRBV4-1
CDR3aa: CASSQAYGTDTQYF
CDR3nt: TGCGCCAGCAGCCAAGCCTACGGCACAGATACGCAGTATTTT

abundance: -
len: 15
d_gene: -
j_gene: TRBJ1-1
v_gene: TRBV7-2
CDR3aa: CASSLALGRNTEAFF
CDR3nt: TGTGCCAGCAGCTTAGCGCTGGGCAGGAACACTGAAGCTTTCTTT

abundance: once
len: 13
d_gene: -
j_gene: TRBJ2-1
v_gene: TRBV6-1
CDR3aa: CASSGEGGNEQFF
CDR3nt: TGTGCCAGCAGCGGCGAGGGGGGCAATGAGCAGTTCTTC

abundance: -
len: 16
d_gene: TRBD2
j_gene: TRBJ2-1
v_gene: TRBV4-2
CDR3aa: CASSPRTSGKDNEQFF
CDR3nt: TGTGCCAGCAGCCCGCGGACTAGCGGGAAGGACAATGAGCAGTTCTTC

abundance: -
len: 13
d_gene: -
j_gene: TRBJ1-2
v_gene: TRBV10-2
CDR3aa: CASSGARGYGYTF
CDR3nt: TGCGCCAGCAGCGGTGCCAGGGGCTATGGCTACACCTTC

abundance: -
len: 14
d_gene: TRBD2
j_gene: TRBJ2-1
v_gene: TRBV5-4
CDR3aa: CASSRIGEGSEQFF
CDR3nt: TGTGCCAGCAGCCGGATCGGGGAGGGTAGTGAGCAGTTCTTC

abundance: -
len: 15
d_gene: -
j_gene: TRBJ1-1
v_gene: TRBV5-1
CDR3aa: CASSLNWGTGGEAFF
CDR3nt: TGCGCCAGCAGCTTGAATTGGGGGACGGGCGGTGAAGCTTTCTTT

abundance: -
len: 13
d_gene: -
j_gene: TRBJ2-2
v_gene: TRBV2
CDR3aa: CASTQLPSGELFF
CDR3nt: TGTGCCAGCACCCAACTACCCTCCGGGGAGCTGTTTTTT

abundance: -
len: 13
d_gene: -
j_gene: TRBJ1-2
v_gene: TRBV28
CDR3aa: CASSVREAGGYTF
CDR3nt: TGTGCCAGCAGTGTCAGGGAGGCCGGTGGCTACACCTTC

abundance: -
len: 14
d_gene: -
j_gene: TRBJ2-7
v_gene: TRBV6-5
CDR3aa: CASAKKRGSYEQYF
CDR3nt: TGTGCCAGCGCCAAGAAGCGCGGCTCCTACGAGCAGTACTTC

abundance: -
len: 13
d_gene: -
j_gene: TRBJ1-5
v_gene: TRBV28
CDR3aa: CASRLRGNQPQHF
CDR3nt: TGTGCCAGCAGGCTTCGGGGCAATCAGCCCCAGCATTTT

abundance: -
len: 15
d_gene: TRBD2
j_gene: TRBJ2-3
v_gene: TRBV9
CDR3aa: CASSVVAGPTDTQYF
CDR3nt: TGTGCCAGCAGCGTAGTAGCGGGACCCACAGATACGCAGTATTTT

abundance: -
len: 14
d_gene: TRBD2
j_gene: TRBJ2-7
v_gene: TRBV5-1
CDR3aa: CASSPTSGTYEQYF
CDR3nt: TGCGCCAGCAGCCCGACTAGCGGCACCTACGAGCAGTACTTC